The 12 T cell receptor beta chains presented below share a single source sample, sequenced in a study of cytomegalovirus exposure and HLA in healthy donors. Primers included in the PCR were 60 Vbeta and 13 Jbeta primers. This table comes from immunoSEQ multiplex PCR, and its TCRdb copy is limited to in-frame clones, with some not included. Among about 94,000 clones, 70% to 80% were seen once, and the ten largest hold 3.7%. Sequencing was performed on PBMCs. These receptors were taken from a man aged 30-40 years in good health and CMV-seronegative.

The V gene is TRBV7-2, the J gene TRBJ2-6; D is ambiguous. Germline V lookup: CDR1 SGHTA, CDR2 FQGNSA. The germline V and J ends were trimmed by 1 base and 0 bases, with 10 bases remaining between them. The CDR3 is made up of 17 amino acids. This CDR3 reads CASSLEGWSSGANVLTF. CDR3 nucleotide sequence: TGTGCCAGCAGCTTAGAAGGTTGGAGCTCTGGGGCCAACGTCCTGACTTTC. Full variable domain (missing parts from reference TRBV7-2 and TRBJ2-6): GAGVSQSPSNKVTEKGKDVELRCDPISGHTALYWYRQSLGQGLEFLIYFQGNSAPDKSGLPSDRFSAERTGGSVSTLTIQRTQQEDSAVYLCASSLEGWSSGANVLTFGAGSRLTVL.

The V gene is TRBV15, the J gene TRBJ2-3; 7 bases are a match to TRBD1. The V segment lost 2 bases and the J segment 4 bases; nucleotides outside the gene matches: 12. Germline V lookup: CDR1 LNHNV, CDR2 YYDKDF (reference sequence). The CDR3 contains 17 residues. The CDR3 nucleotides read TGTGCCACCAGCAGATCATTGCTAAGACAGGGACCAGATACGCAGTATTTT. The encoded protein is CATSRSLLRQGPDTQYF.

This clone appeared a few times. The chain joins TRBV5-1 to TRBJ1-2; 9 nucleotides match TRBD1. CDR1 is SGHRS, CDR2 YFSETQ, per germline. Trimming at V came to 0 bases and at J to 4 bases, leaving 4 bases not matched to a gene. CDR3 size: 15 residues. The CDR3 region is CASSLGGQGTYGYTF. CDR3 coding DNA: TGCGCCAGCAGCTTGGGGGGACAGGGAACCTATGGCTACACCTTC.

This clone was observed a single time. This chain uses TRBV13 with TRBJ2-3; TRBD2 is a possible D gene (5 bases). Trimming cost V 1 base and J 7 bases, with 12 bases left between them. Germline CDR1 PRHDT, CDR2 FYEKMQ (reference sequence). This CDR3 has 14 amino acids. CDR3 loop: CASSLAISGNTQYF. CDR3 bases: TGTGCCAGCAGCTTAGCGATTTCGGGGAATACGCAGTATTTT.

This clone was found a few times. V is TRBV7-9 and J is TRBJ1-2, with TRBD1 identical over 8 bases. The CDR3 totals 14 residues. After removal of 1 base from V and 6 bases from J, the junction contained 4 bases not matched to a gene. Germline V gene sequence: CDR1 SEHNR, CDR2 FQNEAQ (reference sequence). CDR3 sequence reads: CASSLVGQGHGYTF. In DNA form, the CDR3 reads TGTGCCAGCAGCTTAGTCGGACAGGGTCATGGCTACACCTTC.

This chain joins TRBV27 and TRBJ1-6; D gene uncertain. CDR3 length: 16 amino acids. CDR1 is MNHEY, CDR2 SMNVEV, per germline (reference sequence). V gave up 6 bases and J gave up 5 bases, with 17 bases separating them. The CDR3 loop reads CASSPLSGRNNSPLHF. In DNA form, the CDR3 reads TGTGCCAGCAGCCCCCTCTCCGGCAGGAATAATTCACCCCTCCACTTT.

This clone was counted a single time. The chain combines TRBV28 with TRBJ1-6; 9 bases align to TRBD1. CDR1 MDHEN and CDR2 SYDVKM come from the germline V gene. V shed 7 bases, J shed 10 bases, and the junction held 8 bases outside the gene matches. The CDR3 consists of 14 residues. The CDR3 sequence: CASIPGQGISPLHF. CDR3 coding DNA: TGTGCCAGCATCCCGGGACAGGGTATCTCACCCCTCCACTTT. Using reference TRBV28 and TRBJ1-6 for the parts outside the CDR3, the full variable domain is DVKVTQSSRYLVKRTGEKVFLECVQDMDHENMFWYRQDPGLGLRLIYFSYDVKMKEKGDIPEGYSVSREKKERFSLILESASTNQTSMYLCASIPGQGISPLHFGNGTRLTVT.

This clone was picked up a small number of times. This rearrangement joins TRBV7-2 to TRBJ1-6; weak D call: TRBD1 (6 bases). This CDR3 spans 14 amino acids. Germline CDR1 reads SGHTA; CDR2 reads FQGNSA. The V end lost 1 base, the J end lost 11 bases, and 12 bases lay between the germline ends. CDR3 in amino acids: CASSLVRGRPPLHF. CDR3 nucleotide sequence: TGTGCCAGCAGCTTAGTCAGGGGACGTCCACCCCTCCACTTT.

This clone was counted a few times. The rearrangement uses TRBV11-2 and TRBJ2-1, with TRBD2 identical over 9 bases. V was clipped by 2 bases and J by 10 bases; unmatched bases: 9. Looked up from germline, CDR1 is SGHAT and CDR2 is FQNNGV. CDR3 length equals 15 residues. CDR3 coding DNA: TGTGCCAGCAGCTTATTAGCGGGGGCCTCGAGAGAGCAGTTCTTC. Translation gives CASSLLAGASREQFF.

The chain recombines TRBV5-1 with TRBJ2-3; 8 nucleotides match TRBD1. The CDR3 is 15 amino acids. The germline V gene encodes CDR1 SGHRS and CDR2 YFSETQ. The trim removed 5 bases at V and 2 bases at J, leaving 7 bases unmatched. The chain's CDR3 is CASSRQGSYTDTQYF. CDR3 bases: TGCGCCAGCAGTAGACAGGGGTCGTACACAGATACGCAGTATTTT.

This clone was counted a single time. This rearrangement joins TRBV5-6 to TRBJ2-3, with D possibly TRBD2 on 5 matching bases. Germline-derived CDR1 and CDR2 are SGHDT and YYEEEE. This CDR3 has 15 amino acids. V was shortened by 0 bases and J by 1 base, with 9 bases between the two germline ends. CDR3 coding DNA: TGTGCCAGCAGCTTGGCAGGACTTCGCACAGATACGCAGTATTTT. This translates into CASSLAGLRTDTQYF.

The chain joins TRBV18 to TRBJ2-7, with TRBD1 matching 10 bases. After removal of 2 bases from V and 6 bases from J, the junction contained 4 bases not matched to a gene. The CDR3 is made up of 14 amino acids. Germline assignment: CDR1 KGHSH and CDR2 LQKENI. In nucleotides, the CDR3 is TGTGCCAGCTCACCATCGACAGGGGGCAGCGAGCAGTACTTC. Its translation is CASSPSTGGSEQYF.